One sample yielded the 14 T cell receptor beta chains listed below, sequenced in a study of chemoradiotherapy in HPV16-positive cancers (dated by TCRdb to 2021 to 2024). Library generation was performed with the immunoSEQ multiplex PCR assay. TCRdb stores this immuneACCESS table with in-frame sequences only. Part of the clones is absent; in the studies checked, under half of the shortfall reflects unresolved V genes, and no reason is known for the rest. Counted in this sample were about 7,900 clones; 75% of them appeared once. Jointly, the top ten make up over 8% of the sample. Specimen collection occurred from a patient who underwent chemoradiotherapy. The source of these receptors is a human donor with HPV-associated anogenital cancer.

The chain employs TRBV30 and TRBJ1-5; D not certain. The length of the CDR3 is 13 residues. Germline CDR1 reads GTSNPN; CDR2 reads SVGIG (reference sequence). V was clipped by 3 bases and J by 6 bases, with 12 bases between them. As DNA, the CDR3 is TGTGCCTGGAGCCCGCCGCGCGGTCAGCCCCAGCATTTT. This gives the protein CAWSPPRGQPQHF.

V usage is TRBV7-6 and J usage is TRBJ2-7; D unclear. This CDR3 spans 13 amino acids. The germline V and J ends were trimmed by 1 base and 4 bases, with 8 bases remaining between them. The germline V gene has CDR1 SGHVS and CDR2 FNYEAQ. CDR3 residues: CASSLGGGYEQYF. CDR3 nucleotide sequence: TGTGCCAGCAGCTTAGGCGGTGGGTACGAGCAGTACTTC.

This chain connects TRBV15 to TRBJ1-1; D unclear. V dropped 0 bases and J dropped 2 bases, with 10 bases sitting between them. This CDR3 contains 15 residues. Germline V CDR1 and CDR2: LNHNV, YYDKDF (reference sequence). DNA for the CDR3: TGTGCCACCAGCAGAGATACGACCCCCAACACTGAAGCTTTCTTT. Encoded protein: CATSRDTTPNTEAFF.

J is TRBJ2-2 and V is TRBV5-1; TRBD2 might be the D (6 bases). The length of the CDR3 is 17 residues. Germline V gives CDR1 SGHRS, CDR2 YFSETQ. The V and J ends lost 9 bases and 0 bases respectively, with 21 bases between them. CDR3: CATTTRAGFANTGELFF. CDR3 bases: TGCGCCACCACCACTAGGGCGGGATTTGCGAACACCGGGGAGCTGTTTTTT.

J is TRBJ1-3 and V is TRBV6-4; D unresolved. The length of the CDR3 is 15 residues. V was trimmed by 3 bases and J by 0 bases, leaving 9 bases between them. The germline gives CDR1 MRHNA, CDR2 SNTAGT. The CDR3 coding sequence is TGTGCCAGCAGTGAGCGAGATAGCTCTGGAAACACCATATATTTT. Translation gives CASSERDSSGNTIYF.

The rearrangement joins TRBV6-6 to TRBJ1-4; tentatively, D is TRBD1 (6 bases). Germline V CDR1 and CDR2: MNHNY, SVGAGI (reference sequence). The CDR3 has 15 residues. V lost 7 bases and J lost 8, with 20 bases in between. CDR3 loop: CASNGGRAGEEKLFF. In DNA, the CDR3 is TGTGCCAGCAATGGGGGCAGGGCGGGTGAGGAAAAACTGTTTTTT.

The chain couples TRBV29-1 to TRBJ2-3; possibly TRBD2 for D (7 bases). CDR1 SQVTM and CDR2 ANQGSEA come from the germline V gene. The CDR3 spans 13 residues. The V gene lost 6 bases and the J gene lost 5 bases, with 15 bases spanning the gap. The CDR3 region is CSVWGLAEDTQYF. CDR3 sequence (DNA): TGCAGCGTATGGGGGCTAGCGGAAGATACGCAGTATTTT.

This chain uses TRBV18 with TRBJ2-7, with TRBD1 identical over 10 bases. The CDR3 contains 16 residues. The V gene end was trimmed by 3 bases and the J gene end by 3 bases; junction bases not matched to a gene: 8. Germline V gene data show CDR1 as KGHSH and CDR2 as LQKENI. The CDR3 DNA is TGTGCCAGCTCACCGCCAACCGGGACAGGGGTCTACGAGCAGTACTTC. Residues: CASSPPTGTGVYEQYF.

The CDR3 nucleotides read TGTGCCAGCAGTCCCGACAGGGGGCGGATCGGGGAGCTGTTTTTT. Protein: CASSPDRGRIGELFF. The chain employs TRBV27 and TRBJ2-2; 10 nucleotides agree with TRBD1. This CDR3 region has 15 residues. Germline V gene data show CDR1 as MNHEY and CDR2 as SMNVEV (reference sequence). The V gene end was trimmed by 5 bases and the J gene end by 7 bases; junction bases not matched to a gene: 7.

The CDR3: CASSAQGPYEQYF. DNA of the CDR3: TGTGCCAGCTCGGCCCAGGGGCCCTACGAGCAGTACTTC. The chain combines TRBV18 with TRBJ2-7; D may be TRBD1 (6 bases). CDR3 length: 13 residues. V was shortened by 6 bases and J by 2 bases, with 11 bases between the two germline ends. CDR1 is KGHSH, CDR2 LQKENI, per germline.

V and J are TRBV7-6 and TRBJ1-4, with D perhaps matching TRBD1 (6 bases). Trimming cost V 6 bases and J 4 bases, with 15 bases left between them. CDR3 length: 15 residues. Germline lookup yields CDR1 SGHVS and CDR2 FNYEAQ. In nucleotides, the CDR3 is TGTGCCAGCAGTCCAGGGGTTAGGGGTAATGAAAAACTGTTTTTT. Residues: CASSPGVRGNEKLFF.

The rearrangement uses TRBV27 and TRBJ2-3; D possibly corresponds to TRBD2 (6 bases). There are 12 residues in the CDR3. Germline V gives CDR1 MNHEY, CDR2 SMNVEV (reference sequence). V shed 9 bases and J shed 2 bases, with 9 bases lying between them. CDR3 sequence: CASRTTTDTQYF. The CDR3 DNA sequence: TGTGCCAGTAGGACTACCACAGATACGCAGTATTTT.

This rearrangement joins TRBV11-1 to TRBJ2-7, with TRBD1 matching over 8 bases. The CDR3 is 14 amino acids. The germline gives CDR1 SGHAT, CDR2 FQDESV (reference sequence). The V gene end was trimmed by 5 bases and the J gene end by 6 bases; junction bases not matched to a gene: 9. CDR3 bases: TGTGCCAGCAGCGAAAGGACAGGGAGAGGCGAGCAGTACTTC. Translating gives CASSERTGRGEQYF.

This chain uses TRBV2 with TRBJ2-3; tentatively, D is TRBD1 (6 bases). CDR3 size: 14 residues. Per germline, CDR1 SNHLY and CDR2 FYNNEI. V was pared by 7 bases and J by 4 bases, with 15 bases between. The CDR3 bases are TGTGCCAGCATTCCACAGGGTTTGCCAGATACGCAGTATTTT. Translating it yields CASIPQGLPDTQYF.